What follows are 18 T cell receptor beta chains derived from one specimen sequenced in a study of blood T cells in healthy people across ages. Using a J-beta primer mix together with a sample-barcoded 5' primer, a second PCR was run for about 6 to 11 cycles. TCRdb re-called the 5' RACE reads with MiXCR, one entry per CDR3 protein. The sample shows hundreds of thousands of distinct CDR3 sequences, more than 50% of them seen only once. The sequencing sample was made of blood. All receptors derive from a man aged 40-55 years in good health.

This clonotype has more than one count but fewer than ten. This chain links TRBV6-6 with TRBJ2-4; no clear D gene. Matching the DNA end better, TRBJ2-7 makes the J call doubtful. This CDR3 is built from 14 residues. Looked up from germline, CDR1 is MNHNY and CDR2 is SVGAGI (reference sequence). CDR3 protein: CASSYAQSKAEQYF. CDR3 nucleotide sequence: TGTGCCAGCAGTTACGCACAGTCTAAGGCCGAGCAGTACTTC.

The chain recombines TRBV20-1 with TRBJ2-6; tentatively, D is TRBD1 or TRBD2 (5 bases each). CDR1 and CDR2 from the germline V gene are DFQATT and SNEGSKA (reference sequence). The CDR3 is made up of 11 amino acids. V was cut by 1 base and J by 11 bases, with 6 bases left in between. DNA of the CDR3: TGCAGTGCTAGAGGAGGGGACGTCCTGACTTTC. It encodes CSARGGDVLTF.

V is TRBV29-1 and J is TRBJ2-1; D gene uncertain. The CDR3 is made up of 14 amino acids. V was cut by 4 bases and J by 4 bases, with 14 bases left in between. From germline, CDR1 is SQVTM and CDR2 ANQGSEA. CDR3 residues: CSVVASASYNEQFF. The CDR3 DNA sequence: TGCAGCGTTGTCGCGAGCGCGAGTTACAATGAGCAGTTCTTC.

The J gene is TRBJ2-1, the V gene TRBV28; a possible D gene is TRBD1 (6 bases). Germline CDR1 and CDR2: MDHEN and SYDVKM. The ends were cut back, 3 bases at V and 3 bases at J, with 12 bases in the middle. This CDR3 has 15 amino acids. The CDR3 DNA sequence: TGTGCCAGCAGTTTCAGGGGTAGGATCTACAATGAGCAGTTCTTC. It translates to CASSFRGRIYNEQFF.

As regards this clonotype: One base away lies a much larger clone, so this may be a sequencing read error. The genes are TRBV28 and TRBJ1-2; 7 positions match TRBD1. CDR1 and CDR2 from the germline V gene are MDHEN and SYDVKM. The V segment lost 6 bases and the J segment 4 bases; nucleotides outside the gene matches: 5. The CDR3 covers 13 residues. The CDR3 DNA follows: TGTGCCAGCAGGGAGGGACAGTCCTATGGCTACACCTTC. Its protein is CASREGQSYGYTF.

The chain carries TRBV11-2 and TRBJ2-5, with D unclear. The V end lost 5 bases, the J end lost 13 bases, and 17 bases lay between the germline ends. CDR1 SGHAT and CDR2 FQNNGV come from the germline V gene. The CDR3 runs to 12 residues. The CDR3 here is CASSQPAEPWYF. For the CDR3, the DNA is TGTGCCAGCAGCCAGCCGGCCGAACCATGGTACTTC.

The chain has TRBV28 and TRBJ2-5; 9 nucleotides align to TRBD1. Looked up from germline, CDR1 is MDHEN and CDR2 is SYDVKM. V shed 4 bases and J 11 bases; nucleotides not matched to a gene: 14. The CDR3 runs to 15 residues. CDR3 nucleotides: TGTGCCAGCAGTTACGGACAGGGGAGGGTCTGGGGGCAGTACTTC. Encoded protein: CASSYGQGRVWGQYF.

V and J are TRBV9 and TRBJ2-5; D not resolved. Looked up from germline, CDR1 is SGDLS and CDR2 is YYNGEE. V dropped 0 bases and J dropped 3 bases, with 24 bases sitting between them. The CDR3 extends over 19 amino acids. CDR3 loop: CASSVDLVDPGPKKETQYF. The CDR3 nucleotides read TGTGCCAGCAGCGTAGACCTGGTAGACCCGGGCCCAAAAAAAGAGACCCAGTACTTC.

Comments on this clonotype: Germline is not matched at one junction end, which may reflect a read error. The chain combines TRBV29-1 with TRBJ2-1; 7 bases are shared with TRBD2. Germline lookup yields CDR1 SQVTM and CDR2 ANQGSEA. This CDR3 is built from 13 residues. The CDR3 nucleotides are TGCAGCGTACCTAGCGGAGTCTACAATGAGCAGCTCTTC. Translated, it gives CSVPSGVYNEQLF.

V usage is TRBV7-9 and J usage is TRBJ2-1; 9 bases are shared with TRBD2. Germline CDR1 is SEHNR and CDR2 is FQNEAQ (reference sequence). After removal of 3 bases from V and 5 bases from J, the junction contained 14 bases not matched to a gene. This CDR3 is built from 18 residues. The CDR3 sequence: CASSFIRLQRGDDNEQFF. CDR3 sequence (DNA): TGTGCCAGCAGCTTCATCCGGCTCCAGCGGGGGGACGACAATGAGCAGTTCTTC.

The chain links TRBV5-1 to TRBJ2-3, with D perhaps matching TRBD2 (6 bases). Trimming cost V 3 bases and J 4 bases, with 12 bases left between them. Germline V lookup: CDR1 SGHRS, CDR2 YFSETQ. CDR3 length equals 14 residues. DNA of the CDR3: TGCGCCAGCAGCTCCAGTGCTAGCGCAGATACGCAGTATTTT. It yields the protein CASSSSASADTQYF.

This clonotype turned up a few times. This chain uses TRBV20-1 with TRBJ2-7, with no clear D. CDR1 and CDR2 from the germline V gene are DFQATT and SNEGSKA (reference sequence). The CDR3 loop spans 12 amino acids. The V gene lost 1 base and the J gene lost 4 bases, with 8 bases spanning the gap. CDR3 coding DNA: TGCAGTGCTAGAGCGCGGCGGTACGAGCAGTACTTC. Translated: CSARARRYEQYF.

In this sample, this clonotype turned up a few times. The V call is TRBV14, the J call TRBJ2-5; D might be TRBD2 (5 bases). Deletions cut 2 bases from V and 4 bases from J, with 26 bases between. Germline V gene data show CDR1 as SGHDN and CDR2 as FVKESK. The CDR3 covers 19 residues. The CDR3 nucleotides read TGTGCCAGCAGCCAACCTCCTCGTGTCCTAGCAGGTTTAGGAGAGACCCAGTACTTC. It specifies CASSQPPRVLAGLGETQYF.

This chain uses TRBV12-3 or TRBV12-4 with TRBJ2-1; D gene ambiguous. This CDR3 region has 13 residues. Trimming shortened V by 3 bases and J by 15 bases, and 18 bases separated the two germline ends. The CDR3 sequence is CASSFLLRPDPFF. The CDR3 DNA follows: TGTGCCAGCAGTTTTCTCTTGCGTCCGGACCCGTTCTTC.

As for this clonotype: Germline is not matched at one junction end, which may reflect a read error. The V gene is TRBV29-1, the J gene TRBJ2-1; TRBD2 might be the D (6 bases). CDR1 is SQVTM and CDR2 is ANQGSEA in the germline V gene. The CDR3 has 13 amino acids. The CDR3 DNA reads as TGCAGCGTTCAAGAGGGTGTAGGGACTGCTCAGTTCTTC. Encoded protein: CSVQEGVGTAQFF.

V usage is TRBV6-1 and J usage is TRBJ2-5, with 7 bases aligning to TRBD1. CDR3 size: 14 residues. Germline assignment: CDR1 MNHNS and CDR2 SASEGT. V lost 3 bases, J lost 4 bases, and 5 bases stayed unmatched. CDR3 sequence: CASSDGPGGETQYF. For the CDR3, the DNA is TGTGCCAGCAGTGACGGGCCAGGGGGAGAGACCCAGTACTTC.

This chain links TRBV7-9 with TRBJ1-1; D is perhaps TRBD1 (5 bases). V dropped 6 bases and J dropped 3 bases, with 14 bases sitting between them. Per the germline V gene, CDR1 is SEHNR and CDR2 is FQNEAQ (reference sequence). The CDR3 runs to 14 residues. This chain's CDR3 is CASRPPRGDTEAFF. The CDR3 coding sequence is TGTGCCAGCAGACCCCCAAGGGGTGACACTGAAGCTTTCTTT.

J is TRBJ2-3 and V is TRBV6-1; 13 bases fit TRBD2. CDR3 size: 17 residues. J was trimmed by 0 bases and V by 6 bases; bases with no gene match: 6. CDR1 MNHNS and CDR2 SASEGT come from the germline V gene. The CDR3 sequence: CASSGTSGALSTDTQYF. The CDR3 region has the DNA TGTGCCAGCAGCGGGACTAGCGGGGCCCTGAGCACAGATACGCAGTATTTT.